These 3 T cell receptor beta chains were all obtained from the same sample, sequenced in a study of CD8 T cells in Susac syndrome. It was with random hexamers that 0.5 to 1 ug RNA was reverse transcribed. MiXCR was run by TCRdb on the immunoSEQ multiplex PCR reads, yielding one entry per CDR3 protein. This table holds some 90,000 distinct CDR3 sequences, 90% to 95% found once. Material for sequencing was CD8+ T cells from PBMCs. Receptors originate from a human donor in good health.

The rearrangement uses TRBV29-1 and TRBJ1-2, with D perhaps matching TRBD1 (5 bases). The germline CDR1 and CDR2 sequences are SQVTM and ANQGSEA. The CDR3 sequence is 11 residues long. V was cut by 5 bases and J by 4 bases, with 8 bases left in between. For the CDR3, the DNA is TGCAGCGTTTCGGGGCCCTATGGCTACACCTTC. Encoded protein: CSVSGPYGYTF.

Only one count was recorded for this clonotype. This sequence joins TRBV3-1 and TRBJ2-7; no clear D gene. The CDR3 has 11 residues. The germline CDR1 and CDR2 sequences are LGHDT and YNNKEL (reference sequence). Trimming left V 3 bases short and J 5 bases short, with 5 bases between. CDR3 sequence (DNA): TGTGCCAGCAGCCACAGAGACGAGCAGTACTTC. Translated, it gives CASSHRDEQYF.

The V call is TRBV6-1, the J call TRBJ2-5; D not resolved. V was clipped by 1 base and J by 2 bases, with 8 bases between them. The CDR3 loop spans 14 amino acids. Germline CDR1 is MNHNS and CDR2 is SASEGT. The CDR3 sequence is CASSEGEEQETQYF. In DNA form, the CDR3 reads TGTGCCAGCAGTGAAGGAGAGGAGCAAGAGACCCAGTACTTC.